This passage covers 24 T cell receptor beta chains from one sample sequenced in a study of control samples from healthy donors and cancer patients. Profiling relied on immunoSEQ multiplex PCR, and the TCRdb table lists in-frame clones only, not all of them. The table shows around 41,000 clones, with around four fifths occurring only once. Sequencing was performed on PBMCs. Receptors originate from a woman aged 60-75 years with lung cancer.

V usage is TRBV5-1 and J usage is TRBJ2-3; weak D call: TRBD1 (6 bases). V dropped 0 bases and J dropped 5 bases, with 10 bases sitting between them. Germline V gene data show CDR1 as SGHRS and CDR2 as YFSETQ. This CDR3 is 14 amino acids long. The CDR3 protein is CASSLGAGEDTQYF. In DNA, the CDR3 is TGCGCCAGCAGCTTGGGGGCAGGGGAAGATACGCAGTATTTT.

This clone was picked up a small number of times. CDR3 coding DNA: TGTGCCAGCAGCTTAGGGGCCGGGACTAGGGACTTTGTTTCCTACAATGAGCAGTTCTTC. Its protein is CASSLGAGTRDFVSYNEQFF. V is TRBV7-6 and J is TRBJ2-1; 8 nucleotides align to TRBD2. The V gene end was trimmed by 1 base and the J gene end by 1 base; junction bases not matched to a gene: 15. CDR3 length: 20 residues. Germline V lookup: CDR1 SGHVS, CDR2 FNYEAQ.

The rearrangement uses TRBV10-2 and TRBJ2-7, with 11 bases that match TRBD1. The CDR3 length is 14 residues. Germline V gene data show CDR1 as WSHSY and CDR2 as SAAADI. Losses at the gene ends were 10 bases for V and 6 bases for J; bases not matched to a gene: 11. The CDR3: CATQSGTGGAEQYF. The CDR3 nucleotides are TGCGCCACCCAATCCGGGACAGGGGGTGCCGAGCAGTACTTC.

This clone was detected once. The V and J genes are TRBV6-1 and TRBJ1-5; no reliable D call. V dropped 2 bases and J dropped 7 bases, with 12 bases sitting between them. This CDR3 comprises 14 residues. CDR1 is MNHNS and CDR2 is SASEGT in the germline V gene. The CDR3 DNA is TGTGCCAGCAGTGAACGAAGTGCGGGGCAGCCCCAGCATTTT. This sequence encodes CASSERSAGQPQHF.

The chain employs TRBV5-6 and TRBJ2-4; 8 bases are a match to TRBD1. This CDR3 has 16 residues. J gave up 7 bases and V 0 bases, and 9 bases lay outside the gene matches. Germline V gene sequence: CDR1 SGHDT, CDR2 YYEEEE. CDR3 in DNA: TGTGCCAGCAGCTTGGACTACGCAGGGGGCGACAACATTCAGTACTTC. It is translated as CASSLDYAGGDNIQYF.

This rearrangement joins TRBV5-1 to TRBJ2-7, with D uncertain. V was shortened by 3 bases and J by 0 bases, with 7 bases between the two germline ends. Germline CDR1 reads SGHRS; CDR2 reads YFSETQ. This CDR3 has 13 residues. DNA of the CDR3: TGCGCCAGCAGCTCAGGTTCCTCCTACGAGCAGTACTTC. Its protein is CASSSGSSYEQYF.

The V call is TRBV9, the J call TRBJ1-2; 7 bases agree with TRBD1. V was pared by 0 bases and J by 8 bases, with 10 bases of the junction left unmatched. Germline V lookup: CDR1 SGDLS, CDR2 YYNGEE. There are 15 residues in the CDR3. The CDR3 protein is CASSVATGQSDGYTF. CDR3 in DNA: TGTGCCAGCAGCGTAGCTACGGGACAGTCTGACGGCTACACCTTC.

The rearrangement uses TRBV7-3 and TRBJ2-7; TRBD2 agrees at 13 bases. Germline V lookup: CDR1 SGHTA, CDR2 FQGTGA. The length of the CDR3 is 14 residues. V shed 5 bases, J shed 5 bases, and the junction held 3 bases outside the gene matches. CDR3 in DNA: TGTGCCAGCAGCCGTGGACTAGCGGGAGACGAGCAGTACTTC. Its protein is CASSRGLAGDEQYF. Using reference TRBV7-3 and TRBJ2-7 for the parts outside the CDR3, the full variable domain is GAGVSQTPSNKVTEKGKYVELRCDPISGHTALYWYRQSLGQGPEFLIYFQGTGAADDSGLPNDRFFAVRPEGSVSTLKIQRTERGDSAVYLCASSRGLAGDEQYFGPGTRLTVT.

The V gene is TRBV5-6, the J gene TRBJ2-5; D is perhaps TRBD2 (7 bases). CDR1 is SGHDT and CDR2 is YYEEEE in the germline V gene. The CDR3 is 15 residues long. V lost 4 bases to trimming and J lost 5 bases, with 18 bases between them. The CDR3 loop is CASSPRAGEGETQYF. CDR3 DNA: TGTGCCAGCAGCCCAAGGGCAGGGGAGGGGGAGACCCAGTACTTC.

The chain carries TRBV6-4 and TRBJ2-1; perhaps D is TRBD1 or TRBD2 (5 bases each). Germline CDR1 is MRHNA and CDR2 is SNTAGT. The CDR3 runs 15 residues. V lost 6 bases, J lost 1 base, and 13 bases lay in between. CDR3 nucleotides: TGTGCCAGCAGGAGGGACGACAGTTCCTACAATGAGCAGTTCTTC. This translates into CASRRDDSSYNEQFF.

The chain recombines TRBV6-5 with TRBJ1-5; D may be TRBD1 (5 bases). V shed 8 bases and J shed 5 bases, with 19 bases lying between them. Germline V gives CDR1 MNHEY, CDR2 SVGAGI. This CDR3 contains 15 residues. The CDR3 sequence: CASGPGGNSDQPQHF. CDR3 nucleotides: TGTGCCAGCGGCCCCGGGGGGAATTCGGATCAGCCCCAGCATTTT.

This sequence joins TRBV18 and TRBJ2-4; 16 bases are a match to TRBD2. This CDR3 spans 19 amino acids. Germline V lookup: CDR1 KGHSH, CDR2 LQKENI. Losses at the gene ends were 0 bases for V and 1 base for J; bases not matched to a gene: 3. The CDR3 region is CASSPPGLAGGVAKNIQYF. In DNA, the CDR3 is TGTGCCAGCTCACCACCGGGACTAGCGGGAGGGGTGGCCAAAAACATTCAGTACTTC.

The chain's CDR3 is CASSPFSGELFF. The CDR3, as DNA: TGTGCCAGCAGCCCTTTTAGCGGGGAGCTGTTTTTT. V is TRBV6-2 or TRBV6-3 and J is TRBJ2-2; D is unresolved. V was clipped by 6 bases and J by 7 bases, with 9 bases between them. CDR3 length: 12 amino acids. The germline V gene has CDR1 MNHEY and CDR2 SVGEGT.

As regards this clone: One junction end disagrees with the germline gene, perhaps due to a read error. V and J are TRBV10-2 and TRBJ2-7; D assignment may be TRBD1 or TRBD2 (5 bases each). The CDR3 consists of 12 residues. Germline V gene sequence: CDR1 WSHSY, CDR2 SAAADI. The DNA of the CDR3 is TGCGCCAGCAGTTCTACTCGGACACCCGAGGGCTTC. It encodes CASSSTRTPEGF.

The chain couples TRBV5-1 to TRBJ2-5; D is perhaps TRBD1 or TRBD2 (5 bases each). The CDR3 extends over 16 amino acids. The V gene lost 3 bases and the J gene lost 5 bases, with 20 bases spanning the gap. Germline CDR1 and CDR2: SGHRS and YFSETQ. Here the CDR3 reads CASSSSYGAEWETQYF. CDR3 sequence (DNA): TGCGCCAGCAGCTCATCTTACGGGGCGGAATGGGAGACCCAGTACTTC.

The table lists this clone with a count of one. V and J are TRBV7-7 and TRBJ2-5; D may be TRBD1 (5 bases). The germline V gene encodes CDR1 SSHAT and CDR2 FNYEAQ (reference sequence). The CDR3 is made up of 13 amino acids. Trimming shortened V by 1 base and J by 2 bases, and 5 bases separated the two germline ends. In nucleotides, the CDR3 is TGTGCCAGCAGCTTAGGACAGCAAGAGACCCAGTACTTC. Translating it yields CASSLGQQETQYF.

The chain joins TRBV25-1 to TRBJ1-5, with a weak D call TRBD1 (5 bases). Trimming removed 4 bases from V and 15 bases from J, with 16 bases in between. Germline V CDR1 and CDR2: MGHDK, SYGVNS. CDR3 length: 12 residues. CDR3 nucleotides: TGTGCCAGCAGTGTTGACGGGACTGCAAGGCATTTT. Its protein is CASSVDGTARHF. The whole variable domain, filled in from reference TRBV25-1 and TRBJ1-5, reads EADIYQTPRYLVIGTGKKITLECSQTMGHDKMYWYQQDPGMELHLIHYSYGVNSTEKGDLSSESTVSRIRTEHFPLTLESARPSHTSQYLCASSVDGTARHFGDGTRLSIL.

The chain combines TRBV6-5 with TRBJ2-1; D is undetermined. The CDR3 sequence is 11 residues long. V was pared by 8 bases and J by 3 bases, with 5 bases between. Germline CDR1 is MNHEY and CDR2 is SVGAGI. The CDR3 here is CASGSYNEQFF. Here the CDR3 DNA reads TGTGCCAGCGGAAGCTACAATGAGCAGTTCTTC.

The rearrangement links TRBV6-4 to TRBJ2-3; 8 nucleotides line up with TRBD2. J was trimmed by 2 bases and V by 3 bases; bases with no gene match: 4. CDR1 is MRHNA and CDR2 is SNTAGT in the germline V gene. This CDR3 comprises 15 residues. The CDR3 DNA follows: TGTGCCAGCAGTGAGGGTAGCGGGGTCACAGATACGCAGTATTTT. Translating gives CASSEGSGVTDTQYF.

This clone was seen once. The chain joins TRBV10-3 to TRBJ2-6; tentatively, D is TRBD1 (6 bases). In germline, CDR1 is ENHRY, CDR2 SYGVKD. V was pared by 0 bases and J by 4 bases, with 16 bases between. The CDR3 runs to 18 residues. As DNA, the CDR3 is TGTGCCATCAGTGAGTCGAGATTAGGGGGAAGGGGGGCCAACGTCCTGACTTTC. Translating gives CAISESRLGGRGANVLTF.

The chain combines TRBV7-2 with TRBJ2-2; 12 nucleotides agree with TRBD2. The CDR3 is made up of 15 amino acids. J gave up 5 bases and V 6 bases, and 4 bases lay outside the gene matches. Germline lookup yields CDR1 SGHTA and CDR2 FQGNSA. DNA for the CDR3: TGTGCCAGCAGGACGACTAGCGGGAGAACCGGGGAGCTGTTTTTT. This encodes CASRTTSGRTGELFF.

The V call is TRBV19, the J call TRBJ2-1; D is unresolved. The CDR3 length is 16 residues. Trimming pared 3 bases from V and 2 bases from J, leaving 14 bases between. Germline CDR1 and CDR2: LNHDA and SQIVND (reference sequence). CDR3 nucleotide sequence: TGTGCCAGTAGTATGGGAAGGGTAGGGCCCTACAATGAGCAGTTCTTC. Translated, it gives CASSMGRVGPYNEQFF.

The chain couples TRBV10-1 to TRBJ2-1; 7 nucleotides agree with TRBD2. The CDR3 consists of 13 residues. V lost 9 bases, J lost 1 base, and 3 bases stayed unmatched. CDR1 WNHNN and CDR2 SYGVQD come from the germline V gene (reference sequence). CDR3 protein: CASPSGSYNEQFF. The CDR3 nucleotides are TGCGCCAGTCCTAGCGGTTCCTACAATGAGCAGTTCTTC.

As regards this clone: At one end the junction does not follow the germline gene, possibly because of a read error. The chain couples TRBV7-9 to TRBJ2-7, with D unresolved. The germline V gene has CDR1 SEHNR and CDR2 FQNEAQ (reference sequence). This CDR3 is 11 amino acids long. The CDR3 region is CASSPISGLNF. For the CDR3, the DNA is TGTGCCAGCAGCCCTATTTCGGGCCTGAACTTC.